The source of this T cell receptor (beta chain) is a study of shared clonotypes between healthy human individuals. Sequencing used immunoSEQ multiplex PCR; TCRdb keeps in-frame clones, though not all of them. This sample has fewer than 400,000 clones, with over 65% found just once. CD45RA+ naive and CD45RA-negative memory subsets were separated from CD4+ cells. Trimming removed 4 bases from V and 1 base from J, with 13 bases in between. CDR3 length: 15 residues. Germline CDR1 and CDR2: SGHTA and FQGNSA. The chain has TRBV7-2 and TRBJ1-1; D gene unclear. Sequenced: memory CD4+ T cells sorted from blood. Subset defined: CD45RA-negative fraction. The receptor was derived from a man aged 30 to 39 in good health. CDR3 nucleotide sequence: TGTGCCAGCAGCTCCCTCGGGGTGGGGAACACTGAAGCTTTCTTT. As protein: CASSSLGVGNTEAFF.